A single T cell receptor (beta chain) is shown here with its context. Its antigen is undetermined. Sequential positive selection took CD4 T cells first, then CD8 T cells. This entry belongs to a study of naive and memory T cell subsets. Findings and limits, study-wide: Possibly reflecting memory cells re-expressing CD45RA, a few larger clonotypes occurred in naive repertoires, especially CD8.

Two oligonucleotides, mixed equimolar, formed the beta constant-region primer covering TRBC1 and TRBC2. The ligated cDNA underwent four PCR rounds using SP2 and nested alpha and beta constant-region primers. TCRdb re-analysed the UMI-ligation and nested PCR reads in MiXCR, keeping a single row per CDR3 protein. This sample has about 100,000 distinct CDR3 sequences, with about 15% found just once. The germline CDR1 and CDR2 sequences are KGHDR and SFDVKD. V was cut by 2 bases and J by 7 bases, with 19 bases left in between. CDR3 length equals 16 residues. The TCR sequence derives from a human donor in good health. Specimen: naive CD8+ T cells from blood. This chain uses TRBV24-1 with TRBJ2-5; a weak D match, TRBD1 (7 bases). The CDR3 DNA is TGTGCCACCAGTGATTCAGGGGGGTTTGGGTCGCTGACCCAGTACTTC. Its protein product is CATSDSGGFGSLTQYF.